This is a list of T cell receptor beta chains from one sample in a study of blood T cell repertoires in COVID-19. Sequencing was performed with immunoSEQ multiplex PCR; in TCRdb, only in-frame clones are kept and a portion is missing. The sample carries some 80,000 clones, about 88% recorded once. Sequences were obtained from peripheral blood. All receptors derive from a human donor in a cohort sampled during active COVID-19. The CDR3 runs from the conserved cysteine through the conserved F or W. The D gene is left open where the match is weak. Some rows mark clone size as missing; the rest say once, few, many or name a class of expanded clone.

NA	NA	TRBV12-3/TRBV12-4	TRBJ2-7	TGTGCCAGCAGTCAGGGATCCTACGAGCAGTACTTC	CASSQGSYEQYF
TRBD1	once	TRBV5-1	TRBJ2-5	TGCGCCAGCAGCTTGATCCCCGGGACAGGGGGGGAGACCCAGTACTTC	CASSLIPGTGGETQYF
NA	NA	TRBV11-3	TRBJ1-1	TGTGCCAGCAGCTTATTCATGAACACTGAAGCTTTCTTT	CASSLFMNTEAFF
TRBD1	NA	TRBV28	TRBJ2-3	TGTGCCAGCAGCAACTCCATGTGGGACAGGACCAATACGCAGTATTTT	CASSNSMWDRTNTQYF
TRBD1	NA	TRBV10-3	TRBJ2-7	TGTGCCATCAGTGCCGGGACAGGGTACTACGAGCAGTACTTC	CAISAGTGYYEQYF
NA	NA	TRBV6-5	TRBJ1-5	TGTGCCAGCAGACGGGATTCGGGGGGTCGGCAGCCCCAGCATTTT	CASRRDSGGRQPQHF
NA	NA	TRBV3-1/TRBV3-2	TRBJ2-7	TGTGCCAGCAGCCTGGGGGGATTAGGGGCCGAGCAGTACTTC	CASSLGGLGAEQYF
NA	NA	TRBV11-3	TRBJ1-1	TGTGCCAGCAGCTTCGGGGAGCACGCTGAAGCTTTCTTT	CASSFGEHAEAFF
NA	NA	TRBV4-3	TRBJ1-5	TGCGCCAGCAGCCAAGATAGCAATAGCAATCAGCCCCAGCATTTT	CASSQDSNSNQPQHF
NA	NA	TRBV20-1	TRBJ1-5	TGCAGTGCCAGTCGGGGAAGGAACAATCAGCCCCAGCATTTT	CSASRGRNNQPQHF
NA	NA	TRBV28	TRBJ2-4	TGTGCCAGCAGCCCAATGACAGACATTCAGTACTTC	CASSPMTDIQYF
NA	NA	TRBV5-1	TRBJ1-1	TGCGCCAGCAGGTGGGTGACCCAGGGAACTGAAGCTTTCTTT	CASRWVTQGTEAFF
NA	NA	TRBV5-1	TRBJ1-1	TGCGCCAGCAGCTCTGACACTTCCAACACTGAAGCTTTCTTT	CASSSDTSNTEAFF
TRBD1	NA	TRBV3-1/TRBV3-2	TRBJ1-2	TGTGCCAGCAGCCAACCTAAGGGACAGGGAAGTTTCTCCTTC	CASSQPKGQGSFSF
NA	NA	TRBV9	TRBJ1-5	TGTGCCAGCAGTTACACAGGGAAATATAGCAATCAGCCCCAGCATTTT	CASSYTGKYSNQPQHF
NA	NA	TRBV4-2	TRBJ1-3	TGTGCCAGCAGCCAAGCCGGGGGAGTGGGCTCTGGAAACACCATATATTTT	CASSQAGGVGSGNTIYF
NA	once	TRBV28	TRBJ1-1	TGTGCCAGCAGTCCCTCTGAATTCAGTGAAGCTTTCTTT	CASSPSEFSEAFF
NA	once	TRBV19	TRBJ2-4	TGTGCCAGTAGTAGGACAGCCCTAGCCAAAAACATTCAGTACTTC	CASSRTALAKNIQYF
NA	NA	TRBV5-5	TRBJ2-7	TGTGCCAGCAGCCCTATACCGGGTAATAACGAGCAGTACTTC	CASSPIPGNNEQYF
NA	NA	TRBV5-8	TRBJ2-1	TGTGCCAGCAGCTTACTCGCGGGGATCTACAATGAGCAGTTCTTC	CASSLLAGIYNEQFF
NA	NA	TRBV21-1	TRBJ2-3	TGTGCCAGCAGCACACTAAGCGGGGGGGCAGATACGCAGTATTTT	CASSTLSGGADTQYF
TRBD1	NA	TRBV11-3	TRBJ1-1	TGTGCCAGCAGCCCGAAACCGCCGCGGACAGGGGGGACTGAAGCTTTCTTT	CASSPKPPRTGGTEAFF
TRBD1	NA	TRBV4-2	TRBJ2-7	TGTGCCAGCAGCCGAACCAGGACAGGGGGCAGCTACGAGCAGTACTTC	CASSRTRTGGSYEQYF
NA	NA	TRBV5-1	TRBJ2-3	TGCGCCAGCAGCTTTGGAGCGGGCGACACAGATACGCAGTATTTT	CASSFGAGDTDTQYF
TRBD1	once	TRBV3-1/TRBV3-2	TRBJ2-2	TGTGCCAGCAGCCAGGATAGCCCCGGACAGGGGCGTCGCACCGGGGAGCTGTTTTTT	CASSQDSPGQGRRTGELFF
TRBD2	NA	TRBV27	TRBJ2-1	TGTGCCAGCAGTCGCGGGGGGGCTGTAGGTAATGAGCAGTTCTTC	CASSRGGAVGNEQFF
NA	NA	TRBV18	TRBJ1-3	TGTGCCAGCTCACCGAATTCTGGGCAGGGTCAAAGGGGCTTCTCTGGAAACACCATATATTTT	CASSPNSGQGQRGFSGNTIYF
TRBD1	NA	TRBV28	TRBJ2-7	TGTGCCAGCAGCCGTCCCTGGACAGGCAACTACGAGCAGTACTTC	CASSRPWTGNYEQYF
NA	NA	TRBV19	TRBJ2-7	TGTGCCAGTAGTATTATTTTCGGAGAGGCCTACGAGCAGTACTTC	CASSIIFGEAYEQYF